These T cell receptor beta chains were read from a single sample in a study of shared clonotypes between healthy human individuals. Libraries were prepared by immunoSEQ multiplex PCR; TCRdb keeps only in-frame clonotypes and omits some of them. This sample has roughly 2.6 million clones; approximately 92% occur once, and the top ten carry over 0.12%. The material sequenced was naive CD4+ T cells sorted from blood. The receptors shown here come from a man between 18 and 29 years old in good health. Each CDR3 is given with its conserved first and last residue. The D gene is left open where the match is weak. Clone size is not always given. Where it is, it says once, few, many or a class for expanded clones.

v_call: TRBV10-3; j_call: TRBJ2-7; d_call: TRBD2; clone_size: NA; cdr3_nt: TGTGCCATCAGCCCTCAGGCTAGCGGGTGGAGCTCCTACGAGCAGTACTTC; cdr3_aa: CAISPQASGWSSYEQYF
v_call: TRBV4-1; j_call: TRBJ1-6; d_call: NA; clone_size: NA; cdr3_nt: TGCGCCAGCAGCCAACAGGGTGGCAATAATTCACCCCTCCACTTT; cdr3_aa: CASSQQGGNNSPLHF
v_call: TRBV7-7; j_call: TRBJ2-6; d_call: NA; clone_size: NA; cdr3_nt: TGTGCTAGCAGCTTAAACTCTGGGGCCAACGTCCTGACTTTC; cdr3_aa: CASSLNSGANVLTF
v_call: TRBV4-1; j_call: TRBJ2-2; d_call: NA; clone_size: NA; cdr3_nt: TGCGCCAGCAGCCAAAGCCGGGTAGGGGGCACCGGGGAGCTGTTTTTT; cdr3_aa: CASSQSRVGGTGELFF
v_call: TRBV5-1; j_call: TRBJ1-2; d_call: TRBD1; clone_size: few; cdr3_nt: TGCGCCAGCAGCTCCGAAGGGGGCAGCTATGGCTACACCTTC; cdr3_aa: CASSSEGGSYGYTF
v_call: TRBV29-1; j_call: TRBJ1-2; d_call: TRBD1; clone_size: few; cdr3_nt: TGCAGCGTAGTTGGGACAGGGGGACGTAACTATGGCTACACCTTC; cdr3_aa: CSVVGTGGRNYGYTF
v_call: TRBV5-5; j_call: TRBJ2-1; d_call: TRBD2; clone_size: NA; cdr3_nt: TGTGCCAGCAGCGCCCTAGCGGGTAGTTACAATGAGCAGTTCTTC; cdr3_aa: CASSALAGSYNEQFF
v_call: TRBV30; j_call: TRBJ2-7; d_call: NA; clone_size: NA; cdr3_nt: TGTGCCTGGAGGTCGATTGGAGCGGCCCCCTACGAGCAGTACTTC; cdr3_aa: CAWRSIGAAPYEQYF
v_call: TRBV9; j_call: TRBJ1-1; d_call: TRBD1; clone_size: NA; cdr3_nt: TGTGCCAGCAGCCCACGACAGGGGGAGGGCACTGAAGCTTTCTTT; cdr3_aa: CASSPRQGEGTEAFF
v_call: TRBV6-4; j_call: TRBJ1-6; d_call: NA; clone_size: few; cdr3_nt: TGTGCCAGCAGGGACACGTGGTTGTCACCCCTCCACTTT; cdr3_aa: CASRDTWLSPLHF
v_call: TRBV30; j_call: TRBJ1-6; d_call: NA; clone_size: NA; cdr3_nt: TGTGCCTGGAGTGTTGGTGCAGGCGGGGAGGTTCTCCACTTT; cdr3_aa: CAWSVGAGGEVLHF
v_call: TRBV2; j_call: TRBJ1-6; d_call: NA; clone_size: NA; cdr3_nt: TGTGCCAGCAGGGTCCAGGGACAAGCTTCACCCCTCCACTTT; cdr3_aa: CASRVQGQASPLHF
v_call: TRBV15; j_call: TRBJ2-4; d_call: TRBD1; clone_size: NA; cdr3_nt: TGTGCCACCAGCCGGGGACAGGGGGTAGCCAAAAACATTCAGTACTTC; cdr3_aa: CATSRGQGVAKNIQYF
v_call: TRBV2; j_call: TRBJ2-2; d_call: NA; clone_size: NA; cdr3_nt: TGTGCCAGCAAGACCGGGACTTTGAACACCGGGGAGCTGTTTTTT; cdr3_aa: CASKTGTLNTGELFF
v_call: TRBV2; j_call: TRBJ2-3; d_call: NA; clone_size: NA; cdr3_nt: TGTGCCAGCAGTGAAGGCCTTAACACAGATACGCAGTATTTT; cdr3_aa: CASSEGLNTDTQYF
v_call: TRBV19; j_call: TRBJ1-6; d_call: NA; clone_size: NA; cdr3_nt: TGTGCCAGTAGTATAGTATCTGATTATAATTCACCCCTCCACTTT; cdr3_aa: CASSIVSDYNSPLHF
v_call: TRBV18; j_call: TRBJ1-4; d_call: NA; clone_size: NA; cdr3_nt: TGTGCCAGCTCCACGAGGGGGGCAAGTGAAAAACTGTTTTTT; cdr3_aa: CASSTRGASEKLFF
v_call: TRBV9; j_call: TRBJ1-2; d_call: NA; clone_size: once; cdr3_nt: TGTGCCAGCACCGGGGGTACCAGCTATGGCTACACCTTC; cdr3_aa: CASTGGTSYGYTF
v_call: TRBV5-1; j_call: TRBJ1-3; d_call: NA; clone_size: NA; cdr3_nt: TGCGCCAGCAGCTTAGACCAACCCTCTGGAAACACCATATATTTT; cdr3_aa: CASSLDQPSGNTIYF
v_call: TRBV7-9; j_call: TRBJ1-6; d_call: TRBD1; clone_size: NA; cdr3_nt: TGTGCCAGCAGCCCTCGACAGGGCGATAATTCACCCCTCCACTTT; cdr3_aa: CASSPRQGDNSPLHF
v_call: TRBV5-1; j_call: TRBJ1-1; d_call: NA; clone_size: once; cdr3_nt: TGCGCCAGGAAGGATGAAGCTTTCTTT; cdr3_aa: CARKDEAFF
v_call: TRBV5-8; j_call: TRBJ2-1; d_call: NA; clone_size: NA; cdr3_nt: TGTGCCAGCGCTGCGGGGACTTCGACCTACAATGAGCAGTTCTTC; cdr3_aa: CASAAGTSTYNEQFF
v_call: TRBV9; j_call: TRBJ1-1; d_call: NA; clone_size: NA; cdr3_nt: TGTGCCAGCAGCGTGTTAGGATGGGGAAACACTGAAGCTTTCTTT; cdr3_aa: CASSVLGWGNTEAFF
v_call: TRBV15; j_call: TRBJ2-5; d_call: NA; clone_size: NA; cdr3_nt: TGTGCCACCAGCAGAGATCTTAATAAGGGGAGAGAGACCCAGTACTTC; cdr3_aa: CATSRDLNKGRETQYF
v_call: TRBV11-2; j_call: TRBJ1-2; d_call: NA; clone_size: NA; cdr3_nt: TGTGCCAGCAGCTTAGATGGGGGACACGGAGCCTATGGCTACACCTTC; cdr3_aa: CASSLDGGHGAYGYTF
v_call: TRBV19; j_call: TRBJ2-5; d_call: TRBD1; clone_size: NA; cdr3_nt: TGTGCCAGTAGCAGCCCCCGGGGACAGGGAAGAGAGACCCAGTACTTC; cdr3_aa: CASSSPRGQGRETQYF
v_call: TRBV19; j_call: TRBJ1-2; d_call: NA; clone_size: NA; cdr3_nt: TGTGCCAGTAGTATAGGTTCGCCCGACTATGGCTACACCTTC; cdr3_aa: CASSIGSPDYGYTF
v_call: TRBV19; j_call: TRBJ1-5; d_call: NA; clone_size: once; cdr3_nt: TGTGCCACCCGAGGGAGACACCAAAATCAGCCCCAGCATTTT; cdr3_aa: CATRGRHQNQPQHF
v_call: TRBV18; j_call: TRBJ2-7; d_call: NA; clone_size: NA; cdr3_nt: TGTGCCAGCTCACCACGGATAGGCGACGAGCAGTACTTC; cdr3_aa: CASSPRIGDEQYF
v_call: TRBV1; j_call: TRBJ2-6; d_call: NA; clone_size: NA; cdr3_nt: TGCACCAGCAGCCACGGCAGGGCTGGGGCCAACGTCCTGACTTTC; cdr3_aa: CTSSHGRAGANVLTF
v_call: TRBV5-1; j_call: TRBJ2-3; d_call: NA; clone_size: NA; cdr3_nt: TGCGCCAGCAGCTTGGACAGCTTAGCGCGAGATACGCAGTATTTT; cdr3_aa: CASSLDSLARDTQYF